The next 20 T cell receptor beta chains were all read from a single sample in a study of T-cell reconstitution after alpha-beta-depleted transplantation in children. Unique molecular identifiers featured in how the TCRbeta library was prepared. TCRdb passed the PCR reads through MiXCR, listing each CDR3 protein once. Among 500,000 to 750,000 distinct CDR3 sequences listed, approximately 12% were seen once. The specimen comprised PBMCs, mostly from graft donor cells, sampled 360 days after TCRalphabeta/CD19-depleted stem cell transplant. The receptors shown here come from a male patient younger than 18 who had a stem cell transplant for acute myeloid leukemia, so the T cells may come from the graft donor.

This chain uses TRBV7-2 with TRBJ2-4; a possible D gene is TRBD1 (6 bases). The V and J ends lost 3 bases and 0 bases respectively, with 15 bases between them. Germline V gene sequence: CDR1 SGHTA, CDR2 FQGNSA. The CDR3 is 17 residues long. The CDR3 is CASSFRGWTAAKNIQYF. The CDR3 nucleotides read TGTGCCAGCAGCTTCAGGGGATGGACCGCAGCCAAAAACATTCAGTACTTC.

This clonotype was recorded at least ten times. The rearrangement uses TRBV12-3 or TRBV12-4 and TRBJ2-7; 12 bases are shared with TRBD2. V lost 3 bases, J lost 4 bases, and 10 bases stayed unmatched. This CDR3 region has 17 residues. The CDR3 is CASSLGKLAGGVYEQYF. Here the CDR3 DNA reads TGTGCCAGCAGTTTGGGAAAGCTAGCGGGAGGGGTTTACGAGCAGTACTTC.

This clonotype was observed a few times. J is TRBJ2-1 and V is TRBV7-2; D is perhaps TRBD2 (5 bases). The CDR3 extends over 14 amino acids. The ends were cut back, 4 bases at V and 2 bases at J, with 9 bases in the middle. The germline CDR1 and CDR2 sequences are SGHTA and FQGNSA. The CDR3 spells CASSWTLTYNEQFF. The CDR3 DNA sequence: TGTGCCAGCAGCTGGACTTTAACCTACAATGAGCAGTTCTTC.

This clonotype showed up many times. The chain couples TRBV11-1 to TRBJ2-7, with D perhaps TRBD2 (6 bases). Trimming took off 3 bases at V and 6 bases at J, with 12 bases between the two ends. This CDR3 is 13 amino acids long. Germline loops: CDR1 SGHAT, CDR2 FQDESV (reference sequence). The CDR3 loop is CASSFRRGGEQYF. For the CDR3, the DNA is TGTGCCAGCAGCTTCAGAAGGGGAGGCGAGCAGTACTTC.

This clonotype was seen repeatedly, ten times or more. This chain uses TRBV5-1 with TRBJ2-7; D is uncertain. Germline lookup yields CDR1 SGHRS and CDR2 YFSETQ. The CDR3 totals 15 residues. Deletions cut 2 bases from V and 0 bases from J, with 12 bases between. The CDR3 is CASSFVGAASYEQYF. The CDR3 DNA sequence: TGCGCCAGCAGCTTTGTAGGCGCAGCCTCCTACGAGCAGTACTTC. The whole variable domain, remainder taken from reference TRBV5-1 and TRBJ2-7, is KAGVTQTPRYLIKTRGQQVTLSCSPISGHRSVSWYQQTPGQGLQFLFEYFSETQRNKGNFPGRFSGRQFSNSRSEMNVSTLELGDSALYLCASSFVGAASYEQYFGPGTRLTVT.

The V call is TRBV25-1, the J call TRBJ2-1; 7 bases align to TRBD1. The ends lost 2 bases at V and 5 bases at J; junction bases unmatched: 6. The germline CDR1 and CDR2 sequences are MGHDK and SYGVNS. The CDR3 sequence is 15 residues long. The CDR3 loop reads CASSEPGTVHNEQFF. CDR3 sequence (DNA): TGTGCCAGCAGTGAACCCGGGACAGTCCACAATGAGCAGTTCTTC. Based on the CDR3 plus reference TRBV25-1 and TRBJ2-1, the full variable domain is EADIYQTPRYLVIGTGKKITLECSQTMGHDKMYWYQQDPGMELHLIHYSYGVNSTEKGDLSSESTVSRIRTEHFPLTLESARPSHTSQYLCASSEPGTVHNEQFFGPGTRLTVL.

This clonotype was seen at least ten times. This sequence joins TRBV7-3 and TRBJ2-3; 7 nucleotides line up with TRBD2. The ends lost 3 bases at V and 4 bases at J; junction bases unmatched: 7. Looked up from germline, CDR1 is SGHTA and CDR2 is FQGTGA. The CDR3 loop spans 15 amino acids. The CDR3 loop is CASSFSSGASDTQYF. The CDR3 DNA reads TGTGCCAGCAGCTTCTCTAGCGGAGCTTCAGATACGCAGTATTTT.

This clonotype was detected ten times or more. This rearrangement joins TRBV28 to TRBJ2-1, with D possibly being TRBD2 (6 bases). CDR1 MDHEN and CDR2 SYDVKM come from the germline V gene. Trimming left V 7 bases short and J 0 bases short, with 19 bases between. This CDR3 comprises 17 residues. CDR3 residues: CASTDFGTSSSYNEQFF. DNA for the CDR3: TGTGCCAGCACGGACTTCGGGACTTCTAGCTCCTACAATGAGCAGTTCTTC.

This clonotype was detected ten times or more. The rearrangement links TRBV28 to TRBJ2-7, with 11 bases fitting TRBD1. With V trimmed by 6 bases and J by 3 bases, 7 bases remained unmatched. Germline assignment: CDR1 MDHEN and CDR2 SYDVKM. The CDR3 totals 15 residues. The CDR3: CASSQGQGVYYEQYF. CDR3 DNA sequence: TGTGCCAGCAGCCAGGGACAGGGGGTTTACTACGAGCAGTACTTC.

The CDR3 here is CASSLLTSGSLNEQFF. The DNA of the CDR3 is TGTGCCAGCAGCCTTTTGACTAGCGGGAGTCTCAATGAGCAGTTCTTC. The chain uses TRBV2 and TRBJ2-1; 12 nucleotides agree with TRBD2. With V trimmed by 6 bases and J by 6 bases, 9 bases remained unmatched. This CDR3 spans 16 amino acids. Germline CDR1 reads SNHLY; CDR2 reads FYNNEI.

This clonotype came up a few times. DNA for the CDR3: TGTGCCAGCAGTCCCCGGACAGGGAACTCCATGAACACTGAAGCTTTCTTT. Amino acids: CASSPRTGNSMNTEAFF. This chain joins TRBV6-2 or TRBV6-3 and TRBJ1-1, with TRBD1 matching over 8 bases. Germline V gene data show CDR1 as MNHEY and CDR2 as SVGEGT. V lost 5 bases to trimming and J lost 0 bases; unmatched junction nucleotides: 11. There are 17 residues in the CDR3.

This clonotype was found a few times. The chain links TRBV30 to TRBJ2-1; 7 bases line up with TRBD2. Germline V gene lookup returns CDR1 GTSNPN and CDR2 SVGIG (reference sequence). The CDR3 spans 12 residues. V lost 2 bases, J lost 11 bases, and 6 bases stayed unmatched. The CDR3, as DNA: TGTGCCTGGAGTAACACTAGCGCGAAGCAGTTCTTC. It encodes CAWSNTSAKQFF.

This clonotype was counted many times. CDR3 loop: CKAIRAGGPNTGELFF. The DNA of the CDR3 is TGCAAGGCAATCCGAGCGGGAGGGCCGAACACCGGGGAGCTGTTTTTT. The chain carries TRBV20-1 and TRBJ2-2, with 10 bases identical to TRBD2. Germline V CDR1 and CDR2: DFQATT, SNEGSKA (reference sequence). The CDR3 is 16 residues long.

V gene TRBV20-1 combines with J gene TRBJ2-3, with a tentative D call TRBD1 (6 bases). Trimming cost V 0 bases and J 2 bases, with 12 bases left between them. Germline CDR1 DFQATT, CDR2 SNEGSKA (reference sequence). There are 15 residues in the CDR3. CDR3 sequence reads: CSARDLTGSTDTQYF. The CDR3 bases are TGCAGTGCTAGAGACCTAACAGGGTCCACAGATACGCAGTATTTT.

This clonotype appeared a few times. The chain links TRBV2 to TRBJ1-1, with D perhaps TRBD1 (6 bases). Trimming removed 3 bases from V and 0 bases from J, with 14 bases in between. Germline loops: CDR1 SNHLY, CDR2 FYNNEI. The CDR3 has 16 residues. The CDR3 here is CASSENRANLNTEAFF. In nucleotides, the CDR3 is TGTGCCAGCAGTGAGAACAGGGCCAACCTGAACACTGAAGCTTTCTTT.

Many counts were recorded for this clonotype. CDR3 sequence: CSVEGPRFPSTGEQYF. In DNA form, the CDR3 reads TGCAGCGTTGAAGGACCCAGGTTTCCTTCGACGGGGGAGCAGTACTTC. V and J are TRBV29-1 and TRBJ2-7, with D maybe TRBD2 (5 bases). CDR1 and CDR2 (germline): SQVTM, ANQGSEA. V was cut by 1 base and J by 7 bases, with 23 bases left in between. The length of the CDR3 is 16 residues.

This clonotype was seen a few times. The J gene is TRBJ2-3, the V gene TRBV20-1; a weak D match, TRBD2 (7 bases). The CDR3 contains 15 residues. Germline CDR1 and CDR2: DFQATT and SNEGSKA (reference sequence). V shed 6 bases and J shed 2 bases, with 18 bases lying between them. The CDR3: CSATEGGLPTDTQYF. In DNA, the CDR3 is TGCAGTGCGACCGAGGGGGGGCTCCCCACAGATACGCAGTATTTT.

DNA for the CDR3: TGTGCCAGCAGGGCCTCGGGGGCCTACGAGCAGTACTTC. Its translation is CASRASGAYEQYF. V and J are TRBV27 and TRBJ2-7, with D perhaps matching TRBD2 (6 bases). The V and J ends lost 6 bases and 2 bases respectively, with 11 bases between them. Germline-derived CDR1 and CDR2 are MNHEY and SMNVEV (reference sequence). The CDR3 is made up of 13 amino acids.

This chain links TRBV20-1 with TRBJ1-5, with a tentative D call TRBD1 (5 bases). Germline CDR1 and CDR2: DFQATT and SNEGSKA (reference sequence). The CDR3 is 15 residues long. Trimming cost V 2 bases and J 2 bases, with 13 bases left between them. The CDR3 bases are TGCAGTGCTAGATGGACCAGGGCTGGCAATCAGCCCCAGCATTTT. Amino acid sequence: CSARWTRAGNQPQHF.

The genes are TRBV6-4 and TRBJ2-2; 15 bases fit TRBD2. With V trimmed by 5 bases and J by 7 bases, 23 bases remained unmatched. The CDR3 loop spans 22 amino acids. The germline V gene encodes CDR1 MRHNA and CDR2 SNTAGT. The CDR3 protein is CASSRLLLPPWTSGRASGELFF. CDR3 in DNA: TGTGCCAGCAGTCGCTTACTCCTCCCTCCCTGGACTAGCGGGAGGGCCAGCGGGGAGCTGTTTTTT.